These 21 T cell receptor beta chains were all obtained from the same sample, sequenced in a study of CD8+ T cells in alopecia areata. Extracted RNA was reverse transcribed, and the resulting cDNA served as sequencing template. Measured with immunoSEQ multiplex PCR; TCRdb has only the in-frame clones, and not every one. This sample has 140,000 to 150,000 clones; around 47% occur once, and the top ten carry approximately 7%. Sequenced material: CD4+ T cells sorted from blood. All receptors derive from a human donor with alopecia areata.

The V and J genes are TRBV10-3 and TRBJ2-3; TRBD2 is a possible D gene (6 bases). V dropped 6 bases and J dropped 1 base, with 11 bases sitting between them. CDR3 length: 14 residues. Looked up from germline, CDR1 is ENHRY and CDR2 is SYGVKD. CDR3: CAISEAGRTDTQYF. DNA for the CDR3: TGTGCCATCAGCGAAGCGGGCCGCACAGATACGCAGTATTTT.

This clone was found a few times. The gene calls are TRBV7-9 and TRBJ2-2, with D possibly TRBD2 on 6 matching bases. This CDR3 is 17 amino acids long. Between the trimmed V and J ends, which lost 5 bases and 0 bases, there was a span of 16 bases. The V gene's germline CDR1 is SEHNR and CDR2 FQNEAQ (reference sequence). CDR3: CASSTVVGGTNTGELFF. The CDR3 coding sequence is TGTGCCAGCAGCACTGTGGTCGGCGGGACGAACACCGGGGAGCTGTTTTTT.

This clone was seen a handful of times. V is TRBV7-9 and J is TRBJ1-5; tentative D call: TRBD1 (6 bases). From germline, CDR1 is SEHNR and CDR2 FQNEAQ (reference sequence). V gave up 1 base and J gave up 3 bases, with 10 bases separating them. CDR3 length: 15 residues. CDR3: CASSLVTGFNQPQHF. The CDR3 DNA is TGTGCCAGCAGCTTAGTGACAGGCTTCAATCAGCCCCAGCATTTT.

A remark on this clone: Other DNA sequences in the same sample also yield this CDR3. The chain carries TRBV5-1 and TRBJ2-1, with unresolved D. Trimming pared 0 bases from V and 7 bases from J, leaving 2 bases between. In germline, CDR1 is SGHRS, CDR2 YFSETQ. This CDR3 spans 11 amino acids. Here the CDR3 reads CASSLDNEQFF. In DNA, the CDR3 is TGCGCCAGCAGCTTGGATAATGAGCAGTTCTTC.

On this clone itself: The germline gene is not matched at one end of the junction; a read error may be the cause. The J gene is TRBJ1-1, the V gene TRBV30, with 9 bases identical to TRBD1. This CDR3 has 12 residues. CDR1 and CDR2 (germline): GTSNPN, SVGIG (reference sequence). The CDR3 bases are TGTGCCCGGGACAGGGTGAATACTGAAGCTTTCTTT. This codes for CARDRVNTEAFF.

The chain couples TRBV28 to TRBJ2-7; no definite D call. The length of the CDR3 is 12 residues. V lost 6 bases to trimming and J lost 2 bases, with 8 bases between them. Germline V gene data show CDR1 as MDHEN and CDR2 as SYDVKM. CDR3 bases: TGTGCCAGCAGCCAAGGGACCTACGAGCAGTACTTC. It yields the protein CASSQGTYEQYF.

The chain links TRBV29-1 to TRBJ1-2, with D maybe TRBD1 (5 bases). V lost 4 bases, J lost 4 bases, and 13 bases lay in between. The CDR3 has 13 amino acids. Germline V gene sequence: CDR1 SQVTM, CDR2 ANQGSEA. CDR3 sequence (DNA): TGCAGCGTTGGGGTCGGGGCCGGCTATGGCTACACCTTC. Translation: CSVGVGAGYGYTF.

This clone has more than one count but fewer than ten. The V gene is TRBV4-1, the J gene TRBJ2-1; TRBD2 is a possible D gene (6 bases). The CDR3 loop spans 17 amino acids. Germline CDR1 MGHRA, CDR2 YSYEKL. Trimming left V 0 bases short and J 5 bases short, with 17 bases between. CDR3 nucleotides: TGCGCCAGCAGCCAAGAGCCCACGACTAGTTCCCACAATGAGCAGTTCTTC. This encodes CASSQEPTTSSHNEQFF.

This chain connects TRBV27 to TRBJ2-2; no definite D call. The CDR3 is 14 amino acids. Germline assignment: CDR1 MNHEY and CDR2 SMNVEV (reference sequence). Trimming shortened V by 4 bases and J by 4 bases, and 10 bases separated the two germline ends. CDR3 sequence: CASSYREVTGELFF. The CDR3 DNA is TGTGCCAGCAGTTATCGCGAGGTCACCGGGGAGCTGTTTTTT.

For this clone: Other DNA sequences within the sample encode an identical CDR3. This chain uses TRBV20-1 with TRBJ2-3; D unresolved. CDR3 length equals 11 residues. V was trimmed by 3 bases and J by 4 bases, leaving 5 bases between them. Germline V CDR1 and CDR2: DFQATT, SNEGSKA (reference sequence). The CDR3 protein is CSASFPDTQYF. DNA for the CDR3: TGCAGTGCTAGTTTTCCAGATACGCAGTATTTT.

The chain recombines TRBV27 with TRBJ2-2; 12 nucleotides align to TRBD2. V dropped 3 bases and J dropped 6; count of bases not matched to a gene: 2. Per germline, CDR1 MNHEY and CDR2 SMNVEV (reference sequence). CDR3 length: 15 amino acids. The CDR3 protein is CASSLRLAGAGELFF. DNA of the CDR3: TGTGCCAGCAGTTTGCGACTAGCGGGGGCCGGGGAGCTGTTTTTT.

The chain combines TRBV2 with TRBJ1-5, with TRBD1 as a possible D gene (5 bases). V was clipped by 4 bases and J by 0 bases, with 10 bases between them. The germline gives CDR1 SNHLY, CDR2 FYNNEI. This CDR3 has 15 amino acids. The CDR3 protein is CASSVRGISNQPQHF. Here the CDR3 DNA reads TGTGCCAGCAGTGTGCGGGGCATTAGCAATCAGCCCCAGCATTTT.

The rearrangement joins TRBV6-1 to TRBJ2-1; D unclear. Germline-derived CDR1 and CDR2 are MNHNS and SASEGT. Trimming removed 4 bases at V and 8 bases at J, with 12 bases between. This CDR3 is built from 13 residues. The CDR3 DNA reads as TGTGCCAGCAGTGCAGACGTGGTCGATGAGCAGTTCTTC. As protein: CASSADVVDEQFF.

The chain has TRBV6-1 and TRBJ1-2; D perhaps matches TRBD1 (6 bases). The CDR3 totals 14 residues. Germline CDR1 reads MNHNS; CDR2 reads SASEGT. V lost 4 bases to trimming and J lost 10 bases, with 19 bases between them. The chain's CDR3 is CASSGLAGAVSYTF. In DNA, the CDR3 is TGTGCCAGCAGTGGACTGGCAGGGGCGGTCTCCTACACCTTC.

CDR3 bases: TGTGCCAGCAGCGCCAGGGGGTTAGCGAGAGGCGCAGATACGCAGTATTTT. Residues: CASSARGLARGADTQYF. The chain employs TRBV9 and TRBJ2-3; TRBD1 matches 7 bases. This CDR3 region has 17 residues. Germline trimming cut 3 bases from V and 4 bases from J; bases unmatched to any gene: 14. Germline assignment: CDR1 SGDLS and CDR2 YYNGEE.

This clone was seen a few times. The chain employs TRBV29-1 and TRBJ2-1; 7 bases agree with TRBD2. V lost 7 bases, J lost 7 bases, and 16 bases stayed unmatched. The V gene's germline CDR1 is SQVTM and CDR2 ANQGSEA. The CDR3 runs to 15 residues. The CDR3 sequence is CSAERGAGAGNEQFF. The CDR3 DNA is TGCAGCGCCGAGCGGGGCGCCGGGGCGGGTAATGAGCAGTTCTTC.

This chain uses TRBV27 with TRBJ1-2; D gene unclear. CDR1 is MNHEY and CDR2 is SMNVEV in the germline V gene (reference sequence). V was trimmed by 3 bases and J by 4 bases, leaving 9 bases between them. CDR3 length: 13 amino acids. CDR3 loop: CASSFNGAYGYTF. For the CDR3, the DNA is TGTGCCAGCAGTTTCAATGGCGCCTATGGCTACACCTTC.

This chain connects TRBV28 to TRBJ2-1; no firm D call. The CDR3 totals 12 residues. Germline V gives CDR1 MDHEN, CDR2 SYDVKM. The CDR3 spells CGVVRNYNEQFF. CDR3 coding DNA: TGTGGGGTGGTACGGAACTACAATGAGCAGTTCTTC.

This rearrangement joins TRBV29-1 to TRBJ1-2, with TRBD1 as a possible D gene (5 bases). Germline CDR1 and CDR2: SQVTM and ANQGSEA. The V gene lost 4 bases and the J gene lost 6 bases, with 9 bases spanning the gap. The CDR3 covers 11 residues. The CDR3 DNA sequence: TGCAGCGTTGGAGCGGGGGATGGCTACACCTTC. The encoded protein is CSVGAGDGYTF.

The chain links TRBV27 to TRBJ2-1; no reliable D call. With 5 bases removed from V and 9 bases from J, the gap between germline ends came to 8 bases. Germline assignment: CDR1 MNHEY and CDR2 SMNVEV (reference sequence). CDR3 length equals 11 residues. CDR3 in DNA: TGTGCCAGCAGTACACCCGGTGAGCAGTTCTTC. As protein: CASSTPGEQFF.

The chain has TRBV29-1 and TRBJ1-2, with D perhaps TRBD1 (6 bases). The ends were cut back, 3 bases at V and 0 bases at J, with 8 bases in the middle. Germline assignment: CDR1 SQVTM and CDR2 ANQGSEA. The CDR3 loop spans 13 amino acids. The DNA of the CDR3 is TGCAGCGTTGACGGGACATCTAACTATGGCTACACCTTC. It specifies CSVDGTSNYGYTF.